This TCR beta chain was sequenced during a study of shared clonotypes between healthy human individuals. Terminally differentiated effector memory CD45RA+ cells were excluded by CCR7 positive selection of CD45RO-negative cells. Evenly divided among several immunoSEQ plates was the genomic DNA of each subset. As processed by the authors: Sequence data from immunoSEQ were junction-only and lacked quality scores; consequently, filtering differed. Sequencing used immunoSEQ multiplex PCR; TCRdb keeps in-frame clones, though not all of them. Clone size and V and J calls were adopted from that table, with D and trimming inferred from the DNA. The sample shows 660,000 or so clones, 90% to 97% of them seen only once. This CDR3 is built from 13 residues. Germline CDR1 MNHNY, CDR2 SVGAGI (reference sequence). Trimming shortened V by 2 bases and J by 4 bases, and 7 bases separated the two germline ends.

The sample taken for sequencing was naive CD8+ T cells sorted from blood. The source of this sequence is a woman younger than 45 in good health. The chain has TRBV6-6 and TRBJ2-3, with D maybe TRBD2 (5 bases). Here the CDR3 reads CASSYAGSDTQYF. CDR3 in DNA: TGTGCCAGCAGTTACGCGGGTTCAGATACGCAGTATTTT.